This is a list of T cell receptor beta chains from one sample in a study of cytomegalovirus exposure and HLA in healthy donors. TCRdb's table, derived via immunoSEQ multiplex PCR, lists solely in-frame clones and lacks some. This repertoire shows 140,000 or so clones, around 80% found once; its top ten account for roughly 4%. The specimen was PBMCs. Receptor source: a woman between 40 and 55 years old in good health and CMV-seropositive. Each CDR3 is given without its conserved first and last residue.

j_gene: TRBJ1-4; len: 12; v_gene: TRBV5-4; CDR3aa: ASSLAGANEKLF
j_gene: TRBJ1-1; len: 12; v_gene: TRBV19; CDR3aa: ASSRQALNTEAF
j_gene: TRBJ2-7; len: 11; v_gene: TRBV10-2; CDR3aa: ASSAGLRYEQY
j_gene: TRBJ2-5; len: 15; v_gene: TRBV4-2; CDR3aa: ASSPGVQREGQETQY
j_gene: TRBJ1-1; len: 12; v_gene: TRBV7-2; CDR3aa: ASTPGRSNTEAF
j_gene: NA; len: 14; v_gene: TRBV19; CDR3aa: ASSMGLGASGGEQY
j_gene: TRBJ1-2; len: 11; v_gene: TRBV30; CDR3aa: AWSLPGQYGYT
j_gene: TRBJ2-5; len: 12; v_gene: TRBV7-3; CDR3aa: ASSTRQGEETQY
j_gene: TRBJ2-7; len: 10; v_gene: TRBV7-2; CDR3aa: ASGQGLYEQY
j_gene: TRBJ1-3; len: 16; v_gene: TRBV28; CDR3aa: ASMKVSGEFRSGNTIY
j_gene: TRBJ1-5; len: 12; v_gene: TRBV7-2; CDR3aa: ASSLAQGNQPQH
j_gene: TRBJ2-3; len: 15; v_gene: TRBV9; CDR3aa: ASSVAHSGGWADTQY
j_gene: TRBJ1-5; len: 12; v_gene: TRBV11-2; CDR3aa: ASSHSGGNEPQH
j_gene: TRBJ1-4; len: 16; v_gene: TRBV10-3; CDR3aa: AISGTPGTGATNEKLF
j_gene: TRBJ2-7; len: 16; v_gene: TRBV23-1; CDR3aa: ASSQLAGGKKISYEQY
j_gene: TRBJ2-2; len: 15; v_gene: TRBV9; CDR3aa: ASSSGLAGANTGELF
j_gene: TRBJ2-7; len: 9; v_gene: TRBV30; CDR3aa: AWSQGSPQY
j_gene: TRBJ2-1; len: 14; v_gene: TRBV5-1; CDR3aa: ASGQGVSKGGNEQF
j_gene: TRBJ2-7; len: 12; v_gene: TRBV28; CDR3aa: ASKGSTRGYEQY
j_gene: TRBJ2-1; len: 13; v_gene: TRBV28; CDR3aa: ASSTGGRGFDEQF
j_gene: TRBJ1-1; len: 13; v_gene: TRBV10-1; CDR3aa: ASSESPGGKTEAF
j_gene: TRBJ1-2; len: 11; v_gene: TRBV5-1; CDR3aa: ASSPGTVYGYT
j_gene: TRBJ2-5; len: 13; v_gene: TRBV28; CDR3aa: ASSLPMTSRREQY
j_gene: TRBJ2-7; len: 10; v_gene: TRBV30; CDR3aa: AWSQQGREQY
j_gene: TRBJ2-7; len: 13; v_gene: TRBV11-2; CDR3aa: ASSRLAGNSYEQY
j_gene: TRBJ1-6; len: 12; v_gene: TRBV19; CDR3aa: ASTIQGGSWALH
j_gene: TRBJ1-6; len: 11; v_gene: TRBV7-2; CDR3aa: ASSLDRVSPLH
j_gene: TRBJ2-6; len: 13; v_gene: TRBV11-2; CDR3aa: ASHPGGKGANVLT
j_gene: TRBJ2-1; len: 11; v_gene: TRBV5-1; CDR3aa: ASSSLTSNEQF
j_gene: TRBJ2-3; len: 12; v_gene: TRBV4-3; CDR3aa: ASSQAAGGGTQY
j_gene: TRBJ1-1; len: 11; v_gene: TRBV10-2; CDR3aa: ASSLTVNTEAF
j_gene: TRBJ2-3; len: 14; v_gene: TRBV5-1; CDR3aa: ASSLDRRTSTDTQY
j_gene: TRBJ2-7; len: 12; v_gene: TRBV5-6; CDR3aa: ASSPDRASYEQY
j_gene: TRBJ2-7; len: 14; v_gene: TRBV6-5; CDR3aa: ASSSTGGYVSYEQY
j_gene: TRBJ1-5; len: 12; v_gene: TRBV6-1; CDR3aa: ASRSGDRNQPQH
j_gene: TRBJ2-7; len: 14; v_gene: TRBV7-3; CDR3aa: ASSPSAGTGSYEQY
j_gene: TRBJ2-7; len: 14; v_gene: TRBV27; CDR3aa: ASSLLSSGVIYEQY
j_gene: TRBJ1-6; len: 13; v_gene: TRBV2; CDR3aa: ASSVGQGASSPLH
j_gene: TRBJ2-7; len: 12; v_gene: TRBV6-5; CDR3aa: ASSYSGASYEQY
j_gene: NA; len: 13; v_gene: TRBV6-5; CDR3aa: ASSYSRSHTYEQY
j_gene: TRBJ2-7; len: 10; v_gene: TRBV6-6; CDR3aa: ASNPGSSSQY
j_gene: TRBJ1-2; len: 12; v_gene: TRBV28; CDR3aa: ASSLVQGDYGYT
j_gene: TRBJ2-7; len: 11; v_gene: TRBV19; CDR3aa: ASSHLASYEQY
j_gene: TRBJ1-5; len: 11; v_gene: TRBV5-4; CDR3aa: ASSLGQDQPQH
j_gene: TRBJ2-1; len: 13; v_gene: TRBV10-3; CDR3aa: AITRSGGSYNEQF
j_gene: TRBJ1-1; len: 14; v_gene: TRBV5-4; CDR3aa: ASSPDLQRGGTEAF
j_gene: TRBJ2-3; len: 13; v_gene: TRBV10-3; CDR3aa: AISSGGAEADTQY
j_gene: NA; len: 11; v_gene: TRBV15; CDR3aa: ATSRGDRVEQY
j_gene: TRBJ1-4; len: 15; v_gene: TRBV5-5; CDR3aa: ASSLEGGMTATEKLF
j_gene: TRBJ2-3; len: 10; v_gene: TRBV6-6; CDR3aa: ATRGGTDTQY
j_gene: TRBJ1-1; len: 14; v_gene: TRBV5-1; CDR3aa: ASSLDRGNMNTEAF
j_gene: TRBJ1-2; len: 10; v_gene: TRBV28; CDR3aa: ASRGSVDGYT